This T cell receptor (beta chain) was documented in a study of blood T cell repertoires in COVID-19. At the level of the study: The United States, Italy and Spain provided the acute and convalescent COVID-19 samples. T cells, B-cell-depleted T cells, or PBMCs provided the cDNA or gDNA that served as material.

This clone was seen only a few times. The repertoire was sequenced with immunoSEQ multiplex PCR; TCRdb's copy has only in-frame clones and lacks some. The table lists 100,000 to 150,000 clones, 70% to 90% of them singletons. J lost 10 bases, V lost 5 bases, and 7 bases had no gene match. Per germline, CDR1 SGHTA and CDR2 FQGTGA. The CDR3 has 13 amino acids. Sequencing was carried out using peripheral blood. The chain couples TRBV7-3 to TRBJ2-1; 8 bases match TRBD1. This TCR was recovered from a woman of 80 years or more with acute or convalescent COVID-19. The CDR3 sequence: CASSLDRAGEQFF. The DNA of the CDR3 is TGTGCCAGCAGCCTGGACAGGGCCGGCGAGCAGTTCTTC.